These 4 T cell receptor beta chains came from one sample sequenced in a study of T cell repertoires in cytomegalovirus infection. TCRdb called the reads again in MiXCR, with one record for every CDR3 protein. The sample consists of roughly 720,000 distinct CDR3 sequences, roughly 36% of them appearing once. The sample was PBMCs. Receptors were obtained from a human donor in good health (CMV status not recorded). Some clones in this sample may be carry-over from other donors' samples.

This clonotype was observed a handful of times. The DNA is left out, because the CDR3 cannot be placed on it with certainty; the CDR3 is given as TCRdb lists it. The chain joins TRBV7-5 to TRBJ2-7. TRBV7-5 counts as a pseudogene. The CDR3 is 15 residues long, ends included. This chain's CDR3 is CISVPLRTLSGEQYF.

The rearrangement uses TRBV29-1 and TRBJ1-1, with D uncertain. This CDR3 is built from 12 residues. Trimming removed 2 bases from V and 11 bases from J, with 15 bases in between. Per the germline V gene, CDR1 is SQVTM and CDR2 is ANQGSEA. CDR3 DNA sequence: TGCAGCGTTGAACATATGGGAGGGATGGCTTTCTTT. As protein: CSVEHMGGMAFF.

This clonotype turned up a few times. The rearrangement joins TRBV7-4 to TRBJ1-6; 10 nucleotides line up with TRBD1. Trimming took 3 bases from V and 10 from J; bases not matched to a gene: 9. The CDR3 totals 16 residues. Germline V lookup: CDR1 SGHVT, CDR2 SQSDAQ. CDR3 nucleotide sequence: TGTGCCAGCAGCTTCCGCCCCGGGACAGGGGACTCACCCCTCCACTTT. Amino acids: CASSFRPGTGDSPLHF.

In the case of this clonotype: A much larger clone sits a single nucleotide away, making a read error possible. The chain joins TRBV7-9 to TRBJ1-1, with D maybe TRBD1 (6 bases). The CDR3 is 15 amino acids. Trimming cost V 6 bases and J 0 bases, with 14 bases left between them. CDR1 and CDR2 (germline): SEHNR, FQNEAQ (reference sequence). CDR3: CASRHSGTMNTEAFF. In DNA form, the CDR3 reads TGTGCCAGCAGGCACTCCGGGACAATGAACACTGAAGCTTTCTTT.